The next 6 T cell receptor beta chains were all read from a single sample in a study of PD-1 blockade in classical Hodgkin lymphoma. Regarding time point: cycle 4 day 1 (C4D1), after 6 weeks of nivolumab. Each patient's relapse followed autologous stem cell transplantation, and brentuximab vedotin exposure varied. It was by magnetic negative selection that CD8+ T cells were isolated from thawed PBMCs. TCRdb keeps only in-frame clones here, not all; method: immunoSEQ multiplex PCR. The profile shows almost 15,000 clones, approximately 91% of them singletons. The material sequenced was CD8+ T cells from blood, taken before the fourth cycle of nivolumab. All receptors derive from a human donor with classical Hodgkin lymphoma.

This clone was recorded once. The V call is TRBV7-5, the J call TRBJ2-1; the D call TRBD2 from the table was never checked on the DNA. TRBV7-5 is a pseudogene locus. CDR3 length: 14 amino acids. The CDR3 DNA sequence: TGTGCCAGCAGCTTCGGGGGTTCCCGGAATGAGCAGTTCTTC. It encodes CASSFGGSRNEQFF.

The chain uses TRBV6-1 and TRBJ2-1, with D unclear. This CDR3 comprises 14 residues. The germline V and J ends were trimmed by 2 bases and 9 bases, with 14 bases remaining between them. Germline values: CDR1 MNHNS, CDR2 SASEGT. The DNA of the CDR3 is TGTGCCAGCAGTGAAAAAAACGAGGTGGGTGAGCAGTTCTTC. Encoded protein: CASSEKNEVGEQFF.

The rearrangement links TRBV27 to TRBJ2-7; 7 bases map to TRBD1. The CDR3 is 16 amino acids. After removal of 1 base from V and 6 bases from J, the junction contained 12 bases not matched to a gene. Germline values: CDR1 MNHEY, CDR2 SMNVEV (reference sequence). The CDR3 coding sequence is TGTGCCAGCAGTTTATACCCCCCCGGGACAGCCCTCGAGCAGTACTTC. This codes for CASSLYPPGTALEQYF.

The CDR3 protein is CATPGPNTEAFF. The CDR3 DNA reads as TGTGCCACCCCGGGGCCGAACACTGAAGCTTTCTTT. The V and J genes are TRBV2 and TRBJ1-1; TRBD1 is a possible D gene (5 bases). CDR3 size: 12 residues. The V end was cut by 10 bases, the J end by 1 base, with 10 bases between. Per the germline V gene, CDR1 is SNHLY and CDR2 is FYNNEI.

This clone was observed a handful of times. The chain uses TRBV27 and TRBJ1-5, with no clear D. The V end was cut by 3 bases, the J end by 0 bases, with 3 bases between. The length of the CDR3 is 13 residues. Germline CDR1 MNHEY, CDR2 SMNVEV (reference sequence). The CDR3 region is CASSFSSNQPQHF. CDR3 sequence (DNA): TGTGCCAGCAGTTTCAGTAGCAATCAGCCCCAGCATTTT.

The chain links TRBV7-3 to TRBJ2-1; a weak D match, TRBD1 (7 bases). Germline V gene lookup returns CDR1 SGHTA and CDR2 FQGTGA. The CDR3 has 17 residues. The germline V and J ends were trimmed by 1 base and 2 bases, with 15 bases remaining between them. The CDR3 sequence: CASSLNPSGGTYNEQFF. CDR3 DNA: TGTGCCAGCAGCTTAAACCCCTCAGGGGGGACCTACAATGAGCAGTTCTTC.